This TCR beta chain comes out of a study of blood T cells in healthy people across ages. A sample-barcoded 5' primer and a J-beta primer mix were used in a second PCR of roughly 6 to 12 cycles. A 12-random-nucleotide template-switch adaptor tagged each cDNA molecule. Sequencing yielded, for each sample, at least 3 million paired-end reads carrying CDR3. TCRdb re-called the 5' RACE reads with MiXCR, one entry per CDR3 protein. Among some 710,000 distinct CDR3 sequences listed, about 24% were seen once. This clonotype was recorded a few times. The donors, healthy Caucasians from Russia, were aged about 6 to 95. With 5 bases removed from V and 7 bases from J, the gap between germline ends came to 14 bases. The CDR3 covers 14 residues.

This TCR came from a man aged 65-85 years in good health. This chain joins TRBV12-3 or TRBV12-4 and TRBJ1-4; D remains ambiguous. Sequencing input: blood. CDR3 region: CASSPRVRIEKLFF. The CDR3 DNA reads TGTGCCAGCAGTCCTCGGGTTAGGATTGAAAAACTGTTTTTT.